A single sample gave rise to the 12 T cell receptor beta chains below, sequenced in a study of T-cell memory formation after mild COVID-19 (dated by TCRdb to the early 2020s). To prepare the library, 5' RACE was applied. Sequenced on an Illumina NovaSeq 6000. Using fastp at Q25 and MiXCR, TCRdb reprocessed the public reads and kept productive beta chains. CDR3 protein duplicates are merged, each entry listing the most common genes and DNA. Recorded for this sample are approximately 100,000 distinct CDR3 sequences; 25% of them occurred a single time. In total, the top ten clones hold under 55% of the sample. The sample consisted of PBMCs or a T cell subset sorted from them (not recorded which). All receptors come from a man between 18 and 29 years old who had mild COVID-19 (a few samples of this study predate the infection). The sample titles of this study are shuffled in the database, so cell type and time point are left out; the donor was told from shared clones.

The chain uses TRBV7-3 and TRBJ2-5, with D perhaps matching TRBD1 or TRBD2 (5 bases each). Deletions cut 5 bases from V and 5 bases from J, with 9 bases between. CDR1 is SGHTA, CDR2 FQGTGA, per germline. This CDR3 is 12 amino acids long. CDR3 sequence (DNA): TGTGCCAGCAGCATAGGGGACGAGACCCAGTACTTC. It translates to CASSIGDETQYF.

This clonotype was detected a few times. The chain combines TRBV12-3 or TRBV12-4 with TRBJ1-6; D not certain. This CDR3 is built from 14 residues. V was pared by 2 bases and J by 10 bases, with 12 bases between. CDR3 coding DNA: TGTGCCAGCAGTTTATCGGACTTGAGGTCACCCCTCCACTTT. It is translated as CASSLSDLRSPLHF.

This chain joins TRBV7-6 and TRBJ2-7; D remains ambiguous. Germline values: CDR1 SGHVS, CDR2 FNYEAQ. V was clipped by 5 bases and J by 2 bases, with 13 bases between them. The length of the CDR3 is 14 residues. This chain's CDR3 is CASSPLWTTYEQYF. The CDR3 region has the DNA TGTGCCAGCAGCCCCCTGTGGACCACCTACGAGCAGTACTTC.

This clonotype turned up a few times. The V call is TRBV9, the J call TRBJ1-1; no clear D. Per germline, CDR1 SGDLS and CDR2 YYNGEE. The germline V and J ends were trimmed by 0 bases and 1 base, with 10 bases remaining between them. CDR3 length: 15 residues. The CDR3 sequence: CASSVVGSRNTEAFF. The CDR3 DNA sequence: TGTGCCAGCAGCGTAGTCGGTTCGAGGAACACTGAAGCTTTCTTT.

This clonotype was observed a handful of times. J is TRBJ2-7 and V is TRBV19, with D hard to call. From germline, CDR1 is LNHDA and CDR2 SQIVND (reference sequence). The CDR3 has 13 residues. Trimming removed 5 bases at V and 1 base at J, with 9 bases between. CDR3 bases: TGTGCCAGTAGTCGCACAGCGTCCTACGAGCAGTACTTC. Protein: CASSRTASYEQYF.

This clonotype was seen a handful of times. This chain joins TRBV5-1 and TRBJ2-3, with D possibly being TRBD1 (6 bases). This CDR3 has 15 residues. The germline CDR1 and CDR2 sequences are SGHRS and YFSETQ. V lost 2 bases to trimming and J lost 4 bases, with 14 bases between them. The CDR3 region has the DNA TGCGCCAGCAGCTTCCGGGACACAAACCCAGATACGCAGTATTTT. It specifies CASSFRDTNPDTQYF.

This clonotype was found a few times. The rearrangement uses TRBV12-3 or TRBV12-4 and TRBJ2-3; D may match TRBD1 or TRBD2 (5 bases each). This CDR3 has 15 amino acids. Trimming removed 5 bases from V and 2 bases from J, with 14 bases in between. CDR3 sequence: CASSPGTIDTDTQYF. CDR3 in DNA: TGTGCCAGCAGTCCAGGGACGATTGACACAGATACGCAGTATTTT.

CDR3 region: CASSQVQGDTEAFF. In DNA form, the CDR3 reads TGCGCCAGCAGCCAAGTACAGGGAGACACTGAAGCTTTCTTT. The J gene is TRBJ1-1, the V gene TRBV4-1; TRBD1 might be the D (6 bases). Germline values: CDR1 MGHRA, CDR2 YSYEKL. CDR3 length: 14 amino acids. V was clipped by 1 base and J by 3 bases, with 9 bases between them.

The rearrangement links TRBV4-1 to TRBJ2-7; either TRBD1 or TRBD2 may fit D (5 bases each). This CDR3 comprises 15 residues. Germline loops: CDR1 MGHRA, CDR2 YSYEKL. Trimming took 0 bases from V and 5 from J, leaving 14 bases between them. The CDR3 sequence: CASSQDWGTPHEQYF. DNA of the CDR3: TGCGCCAGCAGCCAAGATTGGGGGACCCCCCACGAGCAGTACTTC.

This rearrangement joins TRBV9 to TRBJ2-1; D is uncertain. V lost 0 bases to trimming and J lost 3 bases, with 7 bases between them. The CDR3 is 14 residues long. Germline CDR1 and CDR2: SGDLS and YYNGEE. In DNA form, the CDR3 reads TGTGCCAGCAGCGTAGACCTAGTCTACAATGAGCAGTTCTTC. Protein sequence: CASSVDLVYNEQFF.

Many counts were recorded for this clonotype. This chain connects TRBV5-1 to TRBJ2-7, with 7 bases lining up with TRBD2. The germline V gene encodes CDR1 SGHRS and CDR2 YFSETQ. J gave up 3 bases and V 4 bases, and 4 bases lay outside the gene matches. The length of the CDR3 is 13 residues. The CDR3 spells CASSLGGVYEQYF. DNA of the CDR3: TGCGCCAGCAGCCTTGGGGGGGTCTACGAGCAGTACTTC.

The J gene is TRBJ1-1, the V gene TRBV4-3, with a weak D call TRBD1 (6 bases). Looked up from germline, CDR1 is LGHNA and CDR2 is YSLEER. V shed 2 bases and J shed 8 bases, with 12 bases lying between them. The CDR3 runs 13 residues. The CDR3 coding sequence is TGCGCCAGCAGCCAAACCTACAGGGTCGAAGCTTTCTTT. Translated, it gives CASSQTYRVEAFF.